This T cell receptor beta chain was found in a study of tumor and adjacent non-tumor tissue in lung cancer. Across the whole study: Aged roughly 30 to 76 years, patients included nine to eleven men and 5 women with stage I to III disease. Study results and limitations: Tumor repertoires had a smaller top 100 clone share than normal lung.

Concerning this clonotype: Its antigen is not known.

Three rounds of nested PCR, following a modified ARM-PCR protocol, produced the TCRbeta library. MiXCR, run by TCRdb on the multiplex PCR reads, gives a single entry per CDR3 protein. The sample has 65,000 to 95,000 distinct CDR3 sequences; under 70% are singletons. This sample's RNA came from whole unsorted tissue. Newly diagnosed lung cancer patients had thoracic surgery in China, August–late 2014, without prior chemotherapy. The sequenced sample was lung tumor tissue. The clonotype was recovered from an older woman with non-small cell lung cancer.

Here the CDR3 DNA reads TGTGCCAGCTTAGACTCAGGGGCTCAAGAGACCCAGTACTTC. Translated, it gives CASLDSGAQETQYF. The rearrangement uses TRBV11-1 and TRBJ2-5; perhaps TRBD1 as D (6 bases). Trimming took 8 bases from V and 2 from J, leaving 15 bases between them. CDR1 is SGHAT, CDR2 FQDESV, per germline (reference sequence). CDR3 length equals 14 residues.